This paragraph reports one T cell receptor (beta chain). This entry is derived from a study of shared clonotypes between healthy human individuals. Study-level information: Each donor's CD4 naive and CD4 memory cells filled three plates apiece, CD8 naive two, and CD8 memory one.

TCRdb keeps only in-frame clones here, not all; method: immunoSEQ multiplex PCR. The sample has some 2,000,000 clones, approximately 94% seen once. The CDR3 covers 14 residues. From germline, CDR1 is ENHRY and CDR2 SYGVKD. V was shortened by 2 bases and J by 7 bases, with 11 bases between the two germline ends. V usage is TRBV10-3 and J usage is TRBJ1-4, with D possibly matching TRBD1 (5 bases). Input material: naive CD4+ T cells sorted from blood. Subset here: CD45RA+ positively selected. This sequence was found in a man aged 18 to 30 in good health. The CDR3 sequence: CAISETDSFEKLFF. The CDR3 DNA follows: TGTGCCATCAGTGAGACTGACAGTTTTGAAAAACTGTTTTTT.